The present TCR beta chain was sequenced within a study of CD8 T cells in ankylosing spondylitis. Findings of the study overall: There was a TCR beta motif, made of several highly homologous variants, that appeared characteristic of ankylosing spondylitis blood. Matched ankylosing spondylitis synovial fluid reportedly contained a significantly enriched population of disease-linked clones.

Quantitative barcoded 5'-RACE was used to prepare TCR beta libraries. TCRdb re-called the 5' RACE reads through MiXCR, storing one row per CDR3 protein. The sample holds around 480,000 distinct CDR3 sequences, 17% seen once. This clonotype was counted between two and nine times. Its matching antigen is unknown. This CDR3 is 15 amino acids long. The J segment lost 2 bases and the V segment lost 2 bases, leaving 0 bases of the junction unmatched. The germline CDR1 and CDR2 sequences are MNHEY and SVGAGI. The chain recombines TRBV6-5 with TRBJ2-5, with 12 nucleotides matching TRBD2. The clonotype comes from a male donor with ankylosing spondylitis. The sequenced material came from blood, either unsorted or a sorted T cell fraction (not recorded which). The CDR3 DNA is TGTGCCAGCAGTTACGGACTAGCGGGACAAGAGACCCAGTACTTC. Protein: CASSYGLAGQETQYF.